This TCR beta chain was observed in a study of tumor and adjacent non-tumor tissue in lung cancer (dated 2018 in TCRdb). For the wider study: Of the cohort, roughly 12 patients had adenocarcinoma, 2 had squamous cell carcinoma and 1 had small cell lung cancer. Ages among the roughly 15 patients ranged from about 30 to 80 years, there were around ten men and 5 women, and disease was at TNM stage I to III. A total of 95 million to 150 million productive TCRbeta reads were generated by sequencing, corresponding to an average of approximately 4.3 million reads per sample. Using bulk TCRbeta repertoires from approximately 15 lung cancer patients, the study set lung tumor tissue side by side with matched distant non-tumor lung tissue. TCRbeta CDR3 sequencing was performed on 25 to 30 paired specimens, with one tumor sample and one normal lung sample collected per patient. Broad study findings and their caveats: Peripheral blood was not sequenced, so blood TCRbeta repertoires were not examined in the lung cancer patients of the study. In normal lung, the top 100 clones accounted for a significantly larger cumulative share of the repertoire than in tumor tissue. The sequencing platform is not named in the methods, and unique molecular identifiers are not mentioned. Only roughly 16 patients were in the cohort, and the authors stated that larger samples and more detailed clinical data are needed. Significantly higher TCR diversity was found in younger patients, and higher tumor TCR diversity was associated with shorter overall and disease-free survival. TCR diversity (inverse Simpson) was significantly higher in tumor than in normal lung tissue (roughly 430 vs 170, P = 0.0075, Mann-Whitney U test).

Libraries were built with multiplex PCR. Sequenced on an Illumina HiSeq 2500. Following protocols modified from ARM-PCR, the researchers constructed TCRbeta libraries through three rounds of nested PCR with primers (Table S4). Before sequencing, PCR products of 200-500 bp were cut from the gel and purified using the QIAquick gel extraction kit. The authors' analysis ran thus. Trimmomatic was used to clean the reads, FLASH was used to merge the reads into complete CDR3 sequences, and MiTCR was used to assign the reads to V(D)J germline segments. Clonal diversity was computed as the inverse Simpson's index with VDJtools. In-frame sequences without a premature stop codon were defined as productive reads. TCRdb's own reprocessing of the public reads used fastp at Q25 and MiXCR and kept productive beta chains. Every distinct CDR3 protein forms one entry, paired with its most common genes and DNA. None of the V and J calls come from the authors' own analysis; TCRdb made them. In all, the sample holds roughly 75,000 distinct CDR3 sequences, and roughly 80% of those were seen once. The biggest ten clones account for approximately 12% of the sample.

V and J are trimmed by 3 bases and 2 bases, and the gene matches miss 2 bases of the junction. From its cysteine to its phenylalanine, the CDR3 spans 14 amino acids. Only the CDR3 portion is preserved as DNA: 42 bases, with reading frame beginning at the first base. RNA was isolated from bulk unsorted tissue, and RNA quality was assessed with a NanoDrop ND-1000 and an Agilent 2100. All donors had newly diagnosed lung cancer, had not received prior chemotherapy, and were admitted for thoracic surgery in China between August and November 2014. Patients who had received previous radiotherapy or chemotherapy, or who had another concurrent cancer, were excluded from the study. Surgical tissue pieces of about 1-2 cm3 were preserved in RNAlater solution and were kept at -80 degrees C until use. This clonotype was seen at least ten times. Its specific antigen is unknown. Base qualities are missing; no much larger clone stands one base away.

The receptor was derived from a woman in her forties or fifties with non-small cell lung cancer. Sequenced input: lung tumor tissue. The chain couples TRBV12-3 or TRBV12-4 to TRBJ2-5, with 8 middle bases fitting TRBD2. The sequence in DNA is TGTGCCAGCAGTTTCAGCGGGAGACAAGAGACCCAGTACTTC. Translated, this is CASSFSGRQETQYF.